The 8 T cell receptor beta chains below all came from one sample that was sequenced in a study of radiation and T cells in renal cell carcinoma (TCRdb year 2020). Library preparation employed the immunoSEQ multiplex PCR assay. Sourced from immuneACCESS, this table was stored by TCRdb with only in-frame sequences that have V and J called. A share of the clones is absent; for the studies checked, an unresolved V gene accounts for under half, and the remainder has no known explanation. Here the sample has 50,000 to 70,000 clones; about three quarters occur a single time. About 6.4% of the sample comes from the top ten. This specimen's time point label, per the study, means: blood 4 weeks post-SBRT, at nephrectomy. According to the study, the label for this sample's treatment or condition signals: 15 Gy SBRT to primary tumor, nephrectomy 4 weeks later. The material sequenced was blood, taken from a patient whose treatment included radiotherapy and nephrectomy. These receptors came from a man in his fifties or sixties with renal cell carcinoma.

Only a few counts were recorded for this clone. This chain links TRBV7-6 with TRBJ2-1; tentatively, D is TRBD2 (6 bases). V was trimmed by 0 bases and J by 2 bases, leaving 11 bases between them. The germline gives CDR1 SGHVS, CDR2 FNYEAQ. The CDR3 runs 16 residues. CDR3 sequence (DNA): TGTGCCAGCAGCTTAGCGGAGGGGCGGCCCTACAATGAGCAGTTCTTC. This encodes CASSLAEGRPYNEQFF.

DNA for the CDR3: TGTGCCAGCAGCTTGGCCGGCAGGGGGCTACAAGAGACCCAGTACTTC. Its translation: CASSLAGRGLQETQYF. The J gene is TRBJ2-5, the V gene TRBV5-6; TRBD1 agrees at 8 bases. Trimming removed 0 bases from V and 2 bases from J; junction bases left unmatched: 6. This CDR3 is built from 16 residues. Germline values: CDR1 SGHDT, CDR2 YYEEEE.

V and J are TRBV7-6 and TRBJ2-2; 14 bases are a match to TRBD2. The V and J ends lost 2 bases and 7 bases, in that order; junction bases with no gene match: 3. The CDR3 length is 16 residues. The germline gives CDR1 SGHVS, CDR2 FNYEAQ. The DNA for the CDR3 is TGTGCCAGCAGCTTAAGGGGACTAGCGGGAGTCGGGGAGCTGTTTTTT. This gives the protein CASSLRGLAGVGELFF.

J is TRBJ2-5 and V is TRBV6-1; the D is unclear. Deletions cut 5 bases from V and 5 bases from J, with 6 bases between. The CDR3 is made up of 11 amino acids. The germline V gene encodes CDR1 MNHNS and CDR2 SASEGT. DNA for the CDR3: TGTGCCAGCAGTTACGGGGAGACCCAGTACTTC. As protein: CASSYGETQYF.

The table lists this clone with a few counts. This rearrangement joins TRBV4-1 to TRBJ2-7; D may match TRBD1 or TRBD2 (5 bases each). Germline loops: CDR1 MGHRA, CDR2 YSYEKL. There are 14 residues in the CDR3. Trimming took off 1 base at V and 6 bases at J, with 13 bases between the two ends. In DNA form, the CDR3 reads TGCGCCAGCAGCCAAGCCCGGGACCACGCCGAGCAGTACTTC. Translation gives CASSQARDHAEQYF.

V is TRBV7-2 and J is TRBJ1-4, with D possibly matching TRBD1 (5 bases). The CDR3 has 14 residues. V lost 3 bases to trimming and J lost 7 bases, with 12 bases between them. The germline V gene encodes CDR1 SGHTA and CDR2 FQGNSA. CDR3 region: CASSLGLPGEKLFF. CDR3 DNA: TGTGCCAGCAGCTTGGGGCTCCCCGGTGAAAAACTGTTTTTT.

The rearrangement uses TRBV11-2 and TRBJ2-1, with D possibly being TRBD2 (5 bases). This CDR3 has 12 amino acids. Per germline, CDR1 SGHAT and CDR2 FQNNGV. Trimming pared 7 bases from V and 8 bases from J, leaving 12 bases between. CDR3 loop: CASTGEGHEQFF. The CDR3, as DNA: TGTGCCAGCACCGGGGAAGGGCATGAGCAGTTCTTC.

The genes are TRBV7-8 and TRBJ2-1; 8 bases fit TRBD2. The germline V gene has CDR1 SGHVS and CDR2 FQNEAQ. V gave up 4 bases and J gave up 9 bases; unmatched junction bases: 11. The CDR3 extends over 15 amino acids. The CDR3 nucleotides read TGTGCCAGCAGCTCCCGGGAGGGCCCCAGGTCTGAGCAGTTCTTC. Translating gives CASSSREGPRSEQFF.